The entry that follows covers one TCR beta chain sequence. This sample is drawn from a study of identical twins. From the 5' RACE reads, TCRdb called clonotypes with MiXCR, one entry per CDR3 protein. Among 550,000 to 800,000 distinct CDR3 sequences listed, roughly 6.6% were seen once. Trimming cost V 3 bases and J 6 bases; bases outside gene matches: 13. CDR3 length: 17 amino acids. Another study also made use of these data, one on yellow fever vaccine responses in identical twins.

The origin of this receptor is a woman younger than 30 in good health. The chain is built from TRBV12-3 or TRBV12-4 and TRBJ1-5; TRBD1 matches at 8 bases. The material sequenced was PBMCs. The CDR3 region is CASSFAGGAPGSQPQHF. The CDR3 DNA reads as TGTGCCAGCAGTTTTGCAGGGGGCGCCCCGGGGTCTCAGCCCCAGCATTTT.